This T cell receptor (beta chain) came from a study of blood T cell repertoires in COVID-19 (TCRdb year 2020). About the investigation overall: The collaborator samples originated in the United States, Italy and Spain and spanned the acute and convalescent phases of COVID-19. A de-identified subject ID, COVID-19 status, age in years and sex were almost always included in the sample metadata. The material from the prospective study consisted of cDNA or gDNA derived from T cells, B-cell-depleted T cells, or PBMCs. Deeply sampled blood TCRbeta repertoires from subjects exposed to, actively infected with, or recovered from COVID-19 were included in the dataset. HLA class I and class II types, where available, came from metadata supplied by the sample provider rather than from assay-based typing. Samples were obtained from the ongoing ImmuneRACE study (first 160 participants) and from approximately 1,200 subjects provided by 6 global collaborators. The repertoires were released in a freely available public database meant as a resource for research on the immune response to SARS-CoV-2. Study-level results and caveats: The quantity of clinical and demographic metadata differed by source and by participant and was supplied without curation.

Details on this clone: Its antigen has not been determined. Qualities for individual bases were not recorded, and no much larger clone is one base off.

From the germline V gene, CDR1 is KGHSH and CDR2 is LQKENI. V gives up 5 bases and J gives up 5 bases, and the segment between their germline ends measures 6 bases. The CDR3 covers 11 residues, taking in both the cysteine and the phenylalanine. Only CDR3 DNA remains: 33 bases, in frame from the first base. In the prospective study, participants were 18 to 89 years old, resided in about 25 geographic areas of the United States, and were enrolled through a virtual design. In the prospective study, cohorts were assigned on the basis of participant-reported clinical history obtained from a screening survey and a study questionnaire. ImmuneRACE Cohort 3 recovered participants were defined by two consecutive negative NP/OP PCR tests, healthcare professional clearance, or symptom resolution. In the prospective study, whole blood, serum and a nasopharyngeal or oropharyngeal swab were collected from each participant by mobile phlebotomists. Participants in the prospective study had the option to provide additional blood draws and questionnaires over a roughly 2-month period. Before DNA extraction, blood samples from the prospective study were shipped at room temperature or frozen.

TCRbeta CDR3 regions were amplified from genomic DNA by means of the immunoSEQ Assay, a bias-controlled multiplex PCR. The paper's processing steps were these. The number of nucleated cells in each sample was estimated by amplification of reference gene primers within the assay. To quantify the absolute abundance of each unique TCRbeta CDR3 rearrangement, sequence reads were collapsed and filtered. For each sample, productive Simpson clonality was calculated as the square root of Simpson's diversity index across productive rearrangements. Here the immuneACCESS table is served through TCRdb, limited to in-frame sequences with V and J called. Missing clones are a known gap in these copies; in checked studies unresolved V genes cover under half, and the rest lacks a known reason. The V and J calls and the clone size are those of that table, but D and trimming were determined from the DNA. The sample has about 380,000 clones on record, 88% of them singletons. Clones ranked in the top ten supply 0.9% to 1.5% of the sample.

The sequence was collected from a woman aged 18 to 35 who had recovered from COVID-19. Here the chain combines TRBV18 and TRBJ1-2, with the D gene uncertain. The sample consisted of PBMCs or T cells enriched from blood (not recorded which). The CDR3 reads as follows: CASSDYYGYTF. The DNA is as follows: TGTGCCAGCTCAGACTATTATGGCTACACCTTC.